This T cell receptor (beta chain) was obtained from a study of blood T cell repertoires in COVID-19. Study in general: From the United States, Italy and Spain came samples of acute and convalescent COVID-19.

The CDR3 is 14 residues long. Unmatched junction bases numbered 5, after V lost 2 bases and J lost 6 bases. The germline V gene has CDR1 MNHEY and CDR2 SVGEGT. Study processing details: Amplification of reference gene primers was used by the study to estimate nucleated cell counts. TCRdb's copy holds only in-frame clones and misses some; the assay was immunoSEQ multiplex PCR. Clone size and V and J calls were adopted from that table, with D and trimming inferred from the DNA. The sample holds 150,000 to 200,000 clones, roughly 86% seen once. The TCR was taken from a man between 65 and 80 years old with acute or convalescent COVID-19. Source material: peripheral blood. This sequence joins TRBV6-2 or TRBV6-3 and TRBJ2-7; TRBD1 agrees at 9 bases. Written as DNA, the CDR3 is TGTGCCAGCAGTTACGGGACAGGGTTGTTCGAGCAGTACTTC. It encodes CASSYGTGLFEQYF.